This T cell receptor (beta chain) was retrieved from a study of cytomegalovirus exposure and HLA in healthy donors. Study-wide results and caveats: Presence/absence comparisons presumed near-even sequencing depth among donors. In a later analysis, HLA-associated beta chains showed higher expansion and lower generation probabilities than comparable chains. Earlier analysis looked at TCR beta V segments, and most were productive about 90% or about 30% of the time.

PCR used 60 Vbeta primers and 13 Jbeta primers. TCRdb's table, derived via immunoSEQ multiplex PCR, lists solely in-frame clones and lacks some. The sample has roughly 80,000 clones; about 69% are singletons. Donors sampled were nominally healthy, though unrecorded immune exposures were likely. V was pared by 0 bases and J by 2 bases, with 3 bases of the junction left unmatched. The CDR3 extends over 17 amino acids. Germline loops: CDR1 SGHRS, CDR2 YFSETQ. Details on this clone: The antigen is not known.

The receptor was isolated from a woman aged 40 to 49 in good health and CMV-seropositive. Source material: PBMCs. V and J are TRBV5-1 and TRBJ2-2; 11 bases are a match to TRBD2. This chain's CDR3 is CASSLGGTSGNTGELFF. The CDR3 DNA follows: TGCGCCAGCAGCTTGGGTGGGACTAGCGGTAACACCGGGGAGCTGTTTTTT.